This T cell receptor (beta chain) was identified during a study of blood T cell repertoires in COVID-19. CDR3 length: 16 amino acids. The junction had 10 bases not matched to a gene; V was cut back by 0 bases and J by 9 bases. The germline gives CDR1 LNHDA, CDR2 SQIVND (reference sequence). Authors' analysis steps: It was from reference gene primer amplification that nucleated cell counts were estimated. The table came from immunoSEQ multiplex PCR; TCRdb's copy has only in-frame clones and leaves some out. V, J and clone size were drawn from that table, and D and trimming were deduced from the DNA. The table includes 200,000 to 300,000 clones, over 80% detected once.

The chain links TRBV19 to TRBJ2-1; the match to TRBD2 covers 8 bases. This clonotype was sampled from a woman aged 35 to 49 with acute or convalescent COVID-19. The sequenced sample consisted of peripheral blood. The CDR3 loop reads CASSIDPPGLEFEQFF. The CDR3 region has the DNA TGTGCCAGTAGTATAGATCCACCGGGACTAGAGTTTGAGCAGTTCTTC. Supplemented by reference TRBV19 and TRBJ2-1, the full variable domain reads DGGITQSPKYLFRKEGQNVTLSCEQNLNHDAMYWYRQDPGQGLRLIYYSQIVNDFQKGDIAEGYSVSREKKESFPLTVTSAQKNPTAFYLCASSIDPPGLEFEQFFGPGTRLTVL.